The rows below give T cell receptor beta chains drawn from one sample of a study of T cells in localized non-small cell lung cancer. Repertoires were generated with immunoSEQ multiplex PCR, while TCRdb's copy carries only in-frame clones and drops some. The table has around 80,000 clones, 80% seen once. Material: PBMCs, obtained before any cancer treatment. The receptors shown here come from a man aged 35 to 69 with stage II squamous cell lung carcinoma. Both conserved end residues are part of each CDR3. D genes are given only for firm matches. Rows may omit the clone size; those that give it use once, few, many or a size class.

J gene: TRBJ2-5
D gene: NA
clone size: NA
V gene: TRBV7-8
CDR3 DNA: TGTGCCAGCAGCCCACAGGGAACTCAAGAGACCCAGTACTTC
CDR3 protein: CASSPQGTQETQYF

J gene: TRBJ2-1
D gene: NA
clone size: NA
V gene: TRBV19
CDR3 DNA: TGTGCCAGTAGGCGACAGGACTTGGGTGAGCAGTTCTTC
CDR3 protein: CASRRQDLGEQFF

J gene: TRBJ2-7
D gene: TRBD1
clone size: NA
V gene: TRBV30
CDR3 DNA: TGTGCCTTTTCGCAGGGGGTTCCCTACGAGCAGTACTTC
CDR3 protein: CAFSQGVPYEQYF

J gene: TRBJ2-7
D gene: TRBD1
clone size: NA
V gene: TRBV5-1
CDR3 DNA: TGCGCCAGCAGCTTACCCCGGGACAGGGACTCCTACGAGCAGTACTTC
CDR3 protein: CASSLPRDRDSYEQYF

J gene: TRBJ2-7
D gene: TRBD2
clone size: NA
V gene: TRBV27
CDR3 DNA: TGTGCCAGCAGAGGGACTAGCGGGAGCTCCTACGAGCAGTACTTC
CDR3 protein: CASRGTSGSSYEQYF

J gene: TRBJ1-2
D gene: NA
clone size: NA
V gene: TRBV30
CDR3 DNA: TGTGCCTGGAGTACGAGGACCCATGGCTACACCTTC
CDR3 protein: CAWSTRTHGYTF

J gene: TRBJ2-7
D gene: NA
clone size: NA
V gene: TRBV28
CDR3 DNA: TGTGCCAGCAGCCTCGGTTCGCTCGGATACGAGCAGTACTTC
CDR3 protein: CASSLGSLGYEQYF

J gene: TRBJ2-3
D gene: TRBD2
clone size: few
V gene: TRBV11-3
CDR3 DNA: TGTGCCAGCAGCTTAGGTAGCGGGGGGGTAGATACGCAGTATTTT
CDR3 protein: CASSLGSGGVDTQYF

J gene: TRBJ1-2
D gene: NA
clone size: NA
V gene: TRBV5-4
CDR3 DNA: TGTGCCAGCAGCTTGGGGGGCAGACTTAACTATGGCTACACCTTC
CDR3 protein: CASSLGGRLNYGYTF

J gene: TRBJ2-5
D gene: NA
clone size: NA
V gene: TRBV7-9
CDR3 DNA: TGTGCCAGCAGCTCCACAGACCAAGAGACCCAGTACTTC
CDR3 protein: CASSSTDQETQYF

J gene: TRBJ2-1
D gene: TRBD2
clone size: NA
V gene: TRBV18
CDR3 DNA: TGTGCCAGCTCGGCCTCAGCGGGAGGGGTCTACAATGAGCAGTTCTTC
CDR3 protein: CASSASAGGVYNEQFF

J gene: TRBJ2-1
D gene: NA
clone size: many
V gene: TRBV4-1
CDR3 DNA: TGCGCCAGCAGCCAGTACAATGAGCAGTTCTTC
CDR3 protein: CASSQYNEQFF

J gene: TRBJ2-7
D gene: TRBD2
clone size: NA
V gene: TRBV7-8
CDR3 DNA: TGTGCCAGCAGTTCAGGACTAGCGGGGTTATACGAGCAGTACTTC
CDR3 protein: CASSSGLAGLYEQYF

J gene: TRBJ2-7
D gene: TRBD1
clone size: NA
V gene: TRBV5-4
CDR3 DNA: TGTGCCAGCAGCTTGCGACAGGGCTACGAGCAGTACTTC
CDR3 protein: CASSLRQGYEQYF

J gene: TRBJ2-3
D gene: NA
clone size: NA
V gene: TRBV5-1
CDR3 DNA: TGCGCCAGCAGCTTAAGAGCAAGCACAGATACGCAGTATTTT
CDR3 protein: CASSLRASTDTQYF

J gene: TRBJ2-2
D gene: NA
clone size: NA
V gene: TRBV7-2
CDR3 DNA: TGTGCCAGCAGCTTCAGGAACACCGGGGAGCTGTTTTTT
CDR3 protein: CASSFRNTGELFF

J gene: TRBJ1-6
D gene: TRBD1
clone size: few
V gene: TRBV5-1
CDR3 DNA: TGCGCCAGCAGCTTGGACAGGGGTGGGAATTCACCCCTCCACTTT
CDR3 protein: CASSLDRGGNSPLHF

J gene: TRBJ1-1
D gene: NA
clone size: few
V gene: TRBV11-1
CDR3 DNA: TGTGCCAGCAGCTCAGGGTGGGGGAACACTGAAGCTTTCTTT
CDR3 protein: CASSSGWGNTEAFF

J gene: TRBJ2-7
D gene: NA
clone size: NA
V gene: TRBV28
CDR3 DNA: TGTGCCAGCAGTTTAAGCCTCGGGTGGCCTAGGGGCGAGCAGTACTTC
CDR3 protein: CASSLSLGWPRGEQYF

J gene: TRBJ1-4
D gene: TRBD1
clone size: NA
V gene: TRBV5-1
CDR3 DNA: TGCGCCAGCAGCTTTATCGAAGGACAGGGCCTTAAAGAACTGTTTTTT
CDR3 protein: CASSFIEGQGLKELFF

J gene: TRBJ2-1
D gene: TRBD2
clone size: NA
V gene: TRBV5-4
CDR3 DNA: TGTGCCAGCAGCCATTCTAGCGGGGGGGCGTCCTACAATGAGCAGTTCTTC
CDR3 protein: CASSHSSGGASYNEQFF

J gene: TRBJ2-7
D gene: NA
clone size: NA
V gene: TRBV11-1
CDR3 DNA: TGTGCCAGCAGCTCCTCACGGACTTACGAGCAGTACTTC
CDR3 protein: CASSSSRTYEQYF

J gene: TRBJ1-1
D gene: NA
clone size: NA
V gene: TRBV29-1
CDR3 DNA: TGCAGCGTTGTGAGAGCAGGGACGAACACTGAAGCTTTCTTT
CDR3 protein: CSVVRAGTNTEAFF

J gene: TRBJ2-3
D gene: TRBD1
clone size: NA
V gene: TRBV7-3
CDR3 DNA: TGTGCCAGCAGCCCCGGGACAGGGGGTATCACGCAGTATTTT
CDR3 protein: CASSPGTGGITQYF

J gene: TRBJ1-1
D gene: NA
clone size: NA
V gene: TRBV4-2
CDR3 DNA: TGTGCCAGCAGCCAGACTGGTTTAGGGGGTAGTGAAGCTTTCTTT
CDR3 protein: CASSQTGLGGSEAFF

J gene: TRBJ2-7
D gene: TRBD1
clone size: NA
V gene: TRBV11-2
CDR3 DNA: TGTGCCAGCAGCGTACCGGGACAGGGTACTTCCGAGCAGTACTTC
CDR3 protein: CASSVPGQGTSEQYF

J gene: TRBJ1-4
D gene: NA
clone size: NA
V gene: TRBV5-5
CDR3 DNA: TGTGCCAGCAGCTTTAATCGGGTCGAAAAACTGTTTTTT
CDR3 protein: CASSFNRVEKLFF

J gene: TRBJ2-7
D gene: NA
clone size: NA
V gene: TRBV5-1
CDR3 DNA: TGCGCCAGCAGCACCCCGAACTTGGTAGCCGAGCAGTACTTC
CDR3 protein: CASSTPNLVAEQYF

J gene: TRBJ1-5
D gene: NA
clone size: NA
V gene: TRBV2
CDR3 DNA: TGTACCAGCAGTGAAAGGGAGTTAGGCAATCAGCCCCAGCATTTT
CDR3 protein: CTSSERELGNQPQHF

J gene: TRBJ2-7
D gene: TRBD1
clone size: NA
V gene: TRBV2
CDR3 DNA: TGTGCCAGCACGGGACAGGGGAAGTACGAGCAGTACTTC
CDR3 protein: CASTGQGKYEQYF

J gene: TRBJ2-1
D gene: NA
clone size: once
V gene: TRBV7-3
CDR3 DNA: TGTGCCAGCAGCTTCGAGGGCGCCTACAATGAGCAGTTCTTC
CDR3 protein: CASSFEGAYNEQFF

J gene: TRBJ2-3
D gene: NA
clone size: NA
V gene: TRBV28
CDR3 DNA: TGTGCCAGCAGTTTATCCGGGGAGGCAGATACGCAGTATTTT
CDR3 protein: CASSLSGEADTQYF

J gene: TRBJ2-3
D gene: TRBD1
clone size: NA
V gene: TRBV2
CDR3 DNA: TGTGCCAGCAGTGGTGGACAGGGAGCAGATACGCAGTATTTT
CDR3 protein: CASSGGQGADTQYF

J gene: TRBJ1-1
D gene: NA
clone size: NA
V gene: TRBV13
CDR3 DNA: TGTGCCAGCAGCTTAAGGGGCAACACTGAAGCTTTCTTT
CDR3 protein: CASSLRGNTEAFF

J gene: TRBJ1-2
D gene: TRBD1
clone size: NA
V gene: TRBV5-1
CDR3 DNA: TGCGCCAGCAGCTTGTTCAGGGGGCAAGGAGGCTACACCTTC
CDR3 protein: CASSLFRGQGGYTF

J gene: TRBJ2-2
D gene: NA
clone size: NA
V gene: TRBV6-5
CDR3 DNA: TGTGCCAGCAGTTTCGGGACACCCGGGGAGCTGTTTTTT
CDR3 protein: CASSFGTPGELFF

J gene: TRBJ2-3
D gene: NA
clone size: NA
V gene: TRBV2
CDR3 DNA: TGTGCCAGCAGCGGGCCCCCAGATACGCAGTATTTT
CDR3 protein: CASSGPPDTQYF

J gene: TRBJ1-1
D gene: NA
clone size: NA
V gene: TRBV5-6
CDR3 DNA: TGTGCCAGCAGCTTGGCGGGGTCCCGGATAGCTTTCTTT
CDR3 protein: CASSLAGSRIAFF

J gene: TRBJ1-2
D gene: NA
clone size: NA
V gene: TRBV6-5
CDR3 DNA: TGTGCCAGCAGTTTTAGGGACACCGGCGTCTATGGCTACACCTTC
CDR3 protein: CASSFRDTGVYGYTF

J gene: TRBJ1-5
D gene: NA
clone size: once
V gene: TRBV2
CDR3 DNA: TGTGCCAGCAGTGATCAGATAGGGAATCAGCCCCAGCATTTT
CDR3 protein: CASSDQIGNQPQHF

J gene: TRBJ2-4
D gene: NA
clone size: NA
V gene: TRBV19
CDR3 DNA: TGTGCCAGTAGTCGACAGGAAGCCAAAAACATTCAGTACTTC
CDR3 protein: CASSRQEAKNIQYF

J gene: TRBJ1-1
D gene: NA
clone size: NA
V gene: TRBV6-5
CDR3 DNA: TGTGCCAGCAGTTCAACCGGGTTAATGAACACTGAAGCTTTCTTT
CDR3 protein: CASSSTGLMNTEAFF

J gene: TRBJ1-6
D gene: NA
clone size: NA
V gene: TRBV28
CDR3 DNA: TGTGCCAGCACCTCGCCAACAGGGTATAATTCACCCCTCCACTTT
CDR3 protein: CASTSPTGYNSPLHF